This T cell receptor beta chain was recorded in a study of blood T cell repertoires in COVID-19. Across the study: Some COVID-19 samples were acute and others convalescent; all came from the United States, Italy and Spain. Sample material is recorded as cDNA or gDNA derived from T cells, B-cell-depleted T cells, or PBMCs.

This CDR3 comprises 14 residues. Methods used by the authors: The assay estimated nucleated cells by amplifying reference gene primers. Only in-frame clones appear in the TCRdb table, and some are missing; sequencing was by immunoSEQ multiplex PCR. The V and J calls and clone size were taken over from that table, and D and trimming were inferred from the DNA. The sample holds about 74,000 clones, around 88% seen once. The gene calls are TRBV1 and TRBJ2-5; the table's D gene call, TRBD2, was not cross checked with the DNA. TRBV1 is given as a pseudogene. The TCR originated in an elderly woman with active or convalescent COVID-19. Sample: peripheral blood. The CDR3 loop is CTSSQRGAGETQYF. In DNA form, the CDR3 reads TGCACCAGCAGCCAGCGGGGGGCCGGGGAGACCCAGTACTTC.